This T cell receptor (beta chain) was captured in a study of cytomegalovirus exposure and HLA in healthy donors. Some clones are missing from TCRdb's copy, which holds only in-frame ones; the method was immunoSEQ multiplex PCR. The table records 150,000 or so clones, approximately 88% of them present only once. A word on this clone: The antigen is undetermined.

The V gene's germline CDR1 is SGHRS and CDR2 YFSETQ. This CDR3 spans 16 amino acids. V lost 4 bases and J lost 3, with 20 bases in between. Study-wide results and limits: Reports indicated that the classifier achieved high specificity and sensitivity in diagnosing cytomegalovirus status.

The sample consisted of PBMCs. The receptor's source is a man younger than 45 in good health and CMV-seropositive. The V call is TRBV5-1, the J call TRBJ2-7, with TRBD2 as a possible D gene (5 bases). CDR3 DNA sequence: TGCGCCAGCAGCCCCAATAGTCCAGCGGCAGACTACGAGCAGTACTTC. Translating it yields CASSPNSPAADYEQYF. Together with reference TRBV5-1 and TRBJ2-7, the CDR3 gives the full variable domain: KAGVTQTPRYLIKTRGQQVTLSCSPISGHRSVSWYQQTPGQGLQFLFEYFSETQRNKGNFPGRFSGRQFSNSRSEMNVSTLELGDSALYLCASSPNSPAADYEQYFGPGTRLTVT.